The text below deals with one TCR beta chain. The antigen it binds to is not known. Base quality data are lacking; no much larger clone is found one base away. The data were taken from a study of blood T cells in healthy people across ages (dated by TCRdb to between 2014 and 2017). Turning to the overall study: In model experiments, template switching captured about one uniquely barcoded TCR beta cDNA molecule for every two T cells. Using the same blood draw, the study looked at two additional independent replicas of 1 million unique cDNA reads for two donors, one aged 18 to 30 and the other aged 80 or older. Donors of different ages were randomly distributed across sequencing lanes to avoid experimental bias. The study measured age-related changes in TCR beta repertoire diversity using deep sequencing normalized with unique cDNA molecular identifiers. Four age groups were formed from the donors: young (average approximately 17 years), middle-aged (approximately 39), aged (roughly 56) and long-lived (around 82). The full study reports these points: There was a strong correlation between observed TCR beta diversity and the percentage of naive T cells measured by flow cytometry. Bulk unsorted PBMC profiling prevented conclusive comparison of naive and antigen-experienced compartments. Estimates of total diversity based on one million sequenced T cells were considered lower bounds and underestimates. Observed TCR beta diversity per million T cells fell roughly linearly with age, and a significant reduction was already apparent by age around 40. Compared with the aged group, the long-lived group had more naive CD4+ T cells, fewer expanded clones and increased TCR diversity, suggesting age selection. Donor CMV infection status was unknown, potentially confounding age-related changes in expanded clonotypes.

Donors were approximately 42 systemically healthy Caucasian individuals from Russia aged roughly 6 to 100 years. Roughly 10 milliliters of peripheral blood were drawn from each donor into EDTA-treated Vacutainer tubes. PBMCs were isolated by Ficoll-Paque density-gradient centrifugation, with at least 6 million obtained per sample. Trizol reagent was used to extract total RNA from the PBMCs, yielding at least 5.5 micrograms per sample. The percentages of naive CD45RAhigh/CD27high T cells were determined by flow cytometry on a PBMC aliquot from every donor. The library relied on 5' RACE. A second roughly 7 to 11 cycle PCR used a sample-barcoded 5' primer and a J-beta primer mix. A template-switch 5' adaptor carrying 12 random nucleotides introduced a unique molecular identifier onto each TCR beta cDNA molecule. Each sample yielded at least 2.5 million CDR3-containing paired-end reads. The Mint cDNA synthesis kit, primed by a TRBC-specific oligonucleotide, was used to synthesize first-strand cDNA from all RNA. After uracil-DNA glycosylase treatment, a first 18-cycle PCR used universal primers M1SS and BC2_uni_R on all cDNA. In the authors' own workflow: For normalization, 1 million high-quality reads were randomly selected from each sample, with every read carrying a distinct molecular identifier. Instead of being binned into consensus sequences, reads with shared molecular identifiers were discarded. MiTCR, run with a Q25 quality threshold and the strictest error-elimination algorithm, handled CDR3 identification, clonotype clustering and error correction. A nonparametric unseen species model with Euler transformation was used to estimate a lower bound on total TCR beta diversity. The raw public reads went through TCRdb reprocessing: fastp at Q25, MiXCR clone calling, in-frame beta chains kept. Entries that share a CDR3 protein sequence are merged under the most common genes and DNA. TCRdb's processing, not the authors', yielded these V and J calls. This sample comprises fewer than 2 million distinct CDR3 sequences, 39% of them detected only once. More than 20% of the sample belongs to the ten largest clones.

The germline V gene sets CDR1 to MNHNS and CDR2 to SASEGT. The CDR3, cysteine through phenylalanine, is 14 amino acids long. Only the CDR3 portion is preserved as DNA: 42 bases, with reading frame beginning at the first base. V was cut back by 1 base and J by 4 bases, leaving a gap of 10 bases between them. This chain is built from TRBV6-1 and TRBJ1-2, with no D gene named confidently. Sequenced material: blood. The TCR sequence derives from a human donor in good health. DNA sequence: TGTGCCAGCAGTGAAGAACGTGGTGCCTATGGCTACACCTTC. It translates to CASSEERGAYGYTF.